This T cell receptor beta chain is from a study of blood T cell repertoires in COVID-19. How the authors handled the data: Reference gene primer amplification gave nucleated cell count estimates. TCRdb's copy holds only in-frame clones and misses some; the assay was immunoSEQ multiplex PCR. V and J calls and clone size are those listed in that table; D and trimming were worked out from the DNA. The table has hundreds of thousands of clones, around 92% seen once. The CDR3 has 13 residues. Germline assignment: CDR1 SGHRS and CDR2 YFSETQ. Deletions cut 0 bases from V and 6 bases from J, with 7 bases between. Participants came from about 23 US areas, aged about 18 to 90 years. Shortly before study entry, within 2 weeks, exposed participants had met a COVID-19 case.

Sequencing input: PBMCs or T cells enriched from blood (not recorded which). The receptor was isolated from a woman aged 50 to 65 who had been exposed to COVID-19. The V and J genes are TRBV5-1 and TRBJ2-1; the D gene is possibly TRBD1 (6 bases). This chain's CDR3 is CASSLEGGNEQFF. DNA for the CDR3: TGCGCCAGCAGCTTGGAAGGGGGCAATGAGCAGTTCTTC.